This T cell receptor beta chain was obtained from a study of T cell responses to AZD1222 COVID-19 vaccine. Method: immunoSEQ multiplex PCR; TCRdb's copy keeps in-frame clones and lacks some. The sample has under 200,000 clones, roughly 94% seen once; the top ten hold approximately 0.6%. The CDR3 loop spans 16 amino acids. The V and J ends lost 4 bases and 2 bases respectively, with 17 bases between them. The sample was peripheral blood, taken on day 0 of AZD1222 vaccination. The chain links TRBV6-7 to TRBJ1-1; tentatively, D is TRBD1 (6 bases). TRBV6-7 carries the ORF label, with uncertain function. This sequence was found in an adult in good health. In DNA form, the CDR3 reads TGTGCCAGCAGTTCCTCTGGGGGCGGAGAAAACACTGAAGCTTTCTTT. It specifies CASSSSGGGENTEAFF.